The source of this T cell receptor beta chain is a study of T cell responses to AZD1222 COVID-19 vaccine. Of note for this clone: The antigen is undetermined.

Study results and caveats: The donors showed a predominance of white British ancestry and of females, with possible underestimation of clonal diversity.

Assay: immunoSEQ multiplex PCR; the TCRdb copy retains only in-frame clones and omits some. This table has 180,000 or so clones, nearly 95% appearing once. J lost 6 bases, V lost 0 bases, and 3 bases had no gene match. CDR3 length: 15 amino acids. Per germline, CDR1 MGHRA and CDR2 YSYEKL. The source was peripheral blood, collected 28 days after the second AZD1222 dose. The rearrangement uses TRBV4-1 and TRBJ2-2; 8 nucleotides align to TRBD1. The source of this sequence is an adult who received the AZD1222 COVID-19 vaccine. Here the CDR3 DNA reads TGCGCCAGCAGCCAAGATCACAGGGGGGCCGGGGAGCTGTTTTTT. Its protein is CASSQDHRGAGELFF.